This TCR beta chain comes out of a study of shared clonotypes between healthy human individuals. As for the study in general: Aged 18 to 49, the donors were a couple of women and a few men. CD8 memory received one plate per donor, CD8 naive two, CD4 memory three and CD4 naive three.

CDR1 is SQVTM, CDR2 ANQGSEA, per germline. Germline trimming cut 2 bases from V and 4 bases from J; bases unmatched to any gene: 5. The CDR3 covers 15 residues. Study results and caveats: Naive subsets tended to show greater estimated richness than memory subsets. Sharing across four donors was highest in naive CD4 (around 5%) and lowest in memory CD8 (about 0.4%).

Comments on this clone: Its target is not known.

TCRdb's copy holds only in-frame clones and misses some; the assay was immunoSEQ multiplex PCR. Of more than 2 million clones in the sample, around 96% were seen once. CD45RO-negative, CCR7-selected cells formed the naive CD8 fraction, which excluded terminally differentiated effector memory CD45RA+ cells. This TCR derives from a man between 18 and 35 years old in good health. The specimen was naive CD8+ T cells sorted from blood. This chain uses TRBV29-1 with TRBJ1-2; 12 bases line up with TRBD1. The chain's CDR3 is CSVEPGQGAGYGYTF. CDR3 coding DNA: TGCAGCGTTGAACCGGGACAGGGGGCGGGCTATGGCTACACCTTC.